A selection of T cell receptor beta chains follows, all from one sample in a study of T cell responses to AZD1222 COVID-19 vaccine. Using immunoSEQ multiplex PCR, the repertoire was profiled, and TCRdb retains in-frame clones only, with some absent. The repertoire includes 100,000 to 150,000 clones, around nine tenths of them detected once, and around 30% sits in the top ten. Source: peripheral blood, taken on day 0 of AZD1222 vaccination. These receptors came from an adult in good health. CDR3s include the opening cysteine and the closing phenylalanine or tryptophan. D genes are given only for firm matches. The size field is filled for only some rows; it gives once, few, many or a size class.

clone size: NA
D gene: NA
V gene: TRBV2
J gene: TRBJ1-4
CDR3 DNA: TGTGCCACCCAGCTGGAAGGGCTTAATGAAAAACTGTTTTTT
CDR3 protein: CATQLEGLNEKLFF

clone size: NA
D gene: NA
V gene: TRBV19
J gene: TRBJ1-5
CDR3 DNA: TGTGCCAGTAGTCAAGGTTGGAATCAGCCCCAGCATTTT
CDR3 protein: CASSQGWNQPQHF

clone size: NA
D gene: TRBD2
V gene: TRBV5-1
J gene: TRBJ2-5
CDR3 DNA: TGCGCCAGCAGCTCCGGAGTAGCGGGGGGCCCGACGGAGACCCAGTACTTC
CDR3 protein: CASSSGVAGGPTETQYF

clone size: few
D gene: NA
V gene: TRBV6-4
J gene: TRBJ1-5
CDR3 DNA: TGTGCCAGCAGTGCCCACGGGCGGCAGCCCCAGCATTTT
CDR3 protein: CASSAHGRQPQHF

clone size: NA
D gene: NA
V gene: TRBV29-1
J gene: TRBJ1-1
CDR3 DNA: TGCAGCGGTTGGACAGAGGCGGCGGCTGAAGCTTTCTTT
CDR3 protein: CSGWTEAAAEAFF

clone size: NA
D gene: NA
V gene: TRBV3-1/TRBV3-2
J gene: TRBJ2-7
CDR3 DNA: TGTGCCAGCAGCTATCGCCAAACCTACGAGCAGTACTTC
CDR3 protein: CASSYRQTYEQYF

clone size: NA
D gene: TRBD1
V gene: TRBV18
J gene: TRBJ1-2
CDR3 DNA: TGTGCCAGCTCACCACTCCGGCCAGGGGGCGCGGGTGGCTACACCTTC
CDR3 protein: CASSPLRPGGAGGYTF

clone size: NA
D gene: TRBD2
V gene: TRBV9
J gene: TRBJ2-3
CDR3 DNA: TGTGCCAGCAGCATCCGGACTAGCGGGAGTTTGTATTTT
CDR3 protein: CASSIRTSGSLYF

clone size: once
D gene: NA
V gene: TRBV24-1
J gene: TRBJ2-1
CDR3 DNA: TGTGCCACCAGTGATTCCTTCGCCTACGGTAGCACCGGTGAGCAGTTCTTC
CDR3 protein: CATSDSFAYGSTGEQFF

clone size: NA
D gene: TRBD1
V gene: TRBV19
J gene: TRBJ1-2
CDR3 DNA: TGTGCCAGTAGTGTCAGGACAGGGTCGGGTGGCTACACCTTC
CDR3 protein: CASSVRTGSGGYTF

clone size: NA
D gene: TRBD1
V gene: TRBV4-2
J gene: TRBJ1-2
CDR3 DNA: TGTGCCAGCAGCCAAGGGACAGGGGTTCTCTATGGCTACACCTTC
CDR3 protein: CASSQGTGVLYGYTF

clone size: once
D gene: TRBD1
V gene: TRBV7-3
J gene: TRBJ2-3
CDR3 DNA: TGTGCCAGCAGCTCGGGACAGGGAACAGATACGCAGTATTTT
CDR3 protein: CASSSGQGTDTQYF

clone size: NA
D gene: NA
V gene: TRBV9
J gene: TRBJ2-5
CDR3 DNA: TGTGCCAGCAGCGTAATGAGCGGAGCAAGGGAGACCCAGTACTTC
CDR3 protein: CASSVMSGARETQYF

clone size: NA
D gene: TRBD2
V gene: TRBV11-2
J gene: TRBJ2-2
CDR3 DNA: TGTGCCAGCAGCTCCGGCGGGAGTGGGACCGGGGAGCTGTTTTTT
CDR3 protein: CASSSGGSGTGELFF

clone size: NA
D gene: TRBD2
V gene: TRBV6-1
J gene: TRBJ2-5
CDR3 DNA: TGTGCCAGCAGTGAAATAGCGGGGGGGCGTCTCGAGACCCAGTACTTC
CDR3 protein: CASSEIAGGRLETQYF

clone size: NA
D gene: TRBD2
V gene: TRBV10-3
J gene: TRBJ2-1
CDR3 DNA: TGTGCCATCAGTGAGTCTAGGGCGGGACTAGACGGTGAGCAGTTCTTC
CDR3 protein: CAISESRAGLDGEQFF

clone size: NA
D gene: NA
V gene: TRBV11-2
J gene: TRBJ1-2
CDR3 DNA: TGTGCCAGCAGCTTCTCTATGGGGGGCTTGGACCCGACCTATGGCTACACCTTC
CDR3 protein: CASSFSMGGLDPTYGYTF

clone size: NA
D gene: TRBD1
V gene: TRBV29-1
J gene: TRBJ2-7
CDR3 DNA: TGCAGCGTTGAAACAGGGGGTCGGGAGCAGTACTTC
CDR3 protein: CSVETGGREQYF

clone size: once
D gene: TRBD2
V gene: TRBV24-1
J gene: TRBJ2-1
CDR3 DNA: TGTGCCACCAGCGCCGGGGGGGCCGGAAATGAGCAGTTCTTC
CDR3 protein: CATSAGGAGNEQFF

clone size: NA
D gene: TRBD2
V gene: TRBV11-3
J gene: TRBJ2-1
CDR3 DNA: TGTGCCAGCAGCGGGGAGGGAAACAATGAGCAGTTCTTC
CDR3 protein: CASSGEGNNEQFF

clone size: NA
D gene: NA
V gene: TRBV7-8
J gene: TRBJ1-5
CDR3 DNA: TGTGCCAGCAGCTTAGCAGGTTTCGGCAATCAGCCCCAGCATTTT
CDR3 protein: CASSLAGFGNQPQHF

clone size: NA
D gene: TRBD1
V gene: TRBV27
J gene: TRBJ2-1
CDR3 DNA: TGTGCCAGCAGTAAAGGGACAGGGGGAATCAATGAGCAGTTCTTC
CDR3 protein: CASSKGTGGINEQFF

clone size: NA
D gene: NA
V gene: TRBV28
J gene: TRBJ1-4
CDR3 DNA: TGTGCCAGCAGTCTCCATGGGTACAGGGAGGGAAAACTGTTTTTT
CDR3 protein: CASSLHGYREGKLFF

clone size: NA
D gene: NA
V gene: TRBV11-2
J gene: TRBJ2-1
CDR3 DNA: TGTGCCAGCAGCTTAGTACAGGGAGGCAATGAGCAGTTCTTC
CDR3 protein: CASSLVQGGNEQFF

clone size: NA
D gene: NA
V gene: TRBV6-1
J gene: TRBJ2-6
CDR3 DNA: TGTGCCAGCAGTGAAGTCGGCAGCCTGTCTGGGGCCAACGTCCTGACTTTC
CDR3 protein: CASSEVGSLSGANVLTF

clone size: NA
D gene: TRBD1
V gene: TRBV7-2
J gene: TRBJ2-2
CDR3 DNA: TGTGCCAGCAGCTTAATGGGACAGGGGGACACCGGGGAGCTGTTTTTT
CDR3 protein: CASSLMGQGDTGELFF

clone size: NA
D gene: NA
V gene: TRBV5-1
J gene: TRBJ2-5
CDR3 DNA: TGCGCCAGCAGCTTACGGAGGGCCAGGGAGACCCAGTACTTC
CDR3 protein: CASSLRRARETQYF

clone size: once
D gene: TRBD1
V gene: TRBV30
J gene: TRBJ1-2
CDR3 DNA: TGTGCCTGGAGTGTTTGGACAGGGACTGGCTACACCTTC
CDR3 protein: CAWSVWTGTGYTF

clone size: NA
D gene: NA
V gene: TRBV7-3
J gene: TRBJ2-1
CDR3 DNA: TGTGCCAGCAGCAACAGCGAGTACAATGAGCAGTTCTTC
CDR3 protein: CASSNSEYNEQFF

clone size: NA
D gene: TRBD1
V gene: TRBV3-1/TRBV3-2
J gene: TRBJ1-3
CDR3 DNA: TGTGCCAGCAGCCATCTCGCTGGGGGACAGGGTAATGGAAACACCATATATTTT
CDR3 protein: CASSHLAGGQGNGNTIYF

clone size: NA
D gene: NA
V gene: TRBV6-5
J gene: TRBJ1-2
CDR3 DNA: TGTGCCAGCACTTTGAGCTTTCTCGGCTATGGCTACACCTTC
CDR3 protein: CASTLSFLGYGYTF

clone size: NA
D gene: NA
V gene: TRBV11-2
J gene: TRBJ2-2
CDR3 DNA: TGTGCCAGCAGCTTCGGCAGACTGAACACCGGGGAGCTGTTTTTT
CDR3 protein: CASSFGRLNTGELFF

clone size: NA
D gene: NA
V gene: TRBV6-5
J gene: TRBJ2-5
CDR3 DNA: TGTGCCAGCTCTCGCGGACAAGCCATGAAAGAGACCCAGTACTTC
CDR3 protein: CASSRGQAMKETQYF

clone size: once
D gene: NA
V gene: TRBV13
J gene: TRBJ2-5
CDR3 DNA: TGTGCCAGCAGCTTGCGGGCTCAACAAGAGACCCAGTACTTC
CDR3 protein: CASSLRAQQETQYF

clone size: NA
D gene: NA
V gene: TRBV7-8
J gene: TRBJ1-1
CDR3 DNA: TGTGCCAGCAGCCAAGGAAACACTGAAGCTTTCTTT
CDR3 protein: CASSQGNTEAFF

clone size: NA
D gene: TRBD2
V gene: TRBV6-6
J gene: TRBJ2-3
CDR3 DNA: TGTGCCAGCAGTTACCCTCAGTCGACTAGCCCAGATACGCAGTATTTT
CDR3 protein: CASSYPQSTSPDTQYF

clone size: NA
D gene: NA
V gene: TRBV7-9
J gene: TRBJ2-5
CDR3 DNA: TGTGCCAGCGGCGCGCCGCAGGGGGAGACCCAGTACTTC
CDR3 protein: CASGAPQGETQYF

clone size: NA
D gene: NA
V gene: TRBV6-5
J gene: TRBJ2-5
CDR3 DNA: TGTGCCTGCCTGTGGGGCCACCAAGAGACCCAGTACTTC
CDR3 protein: CACLWGHQETQYF

clone size: NA
D gene: TRBD1
V gene: TRBV20-1
J gene: TRBJ1-5
CDR3 DNA: TGCAGTGCTAGTCCGGGACAGGGGATAGTGGGCAATCAGCCCCAGCATTTT
CDR3 protein: CSASPGQGIVGNQPQHF

clone size: NA
D gene: NA
V gene: TRBV7-2
J gene: TRBJ2-1
CDR3 DNA: TGTGCCAGCAGCTTATGGGAAGGGTACAATGAGCAGTTCTTC
CDR3 protein: CASSLWEGYNEQFF

clone size: NA
D gene: NA
V gene: TRBV2
J gene: TRBJ1-4
CDR3 DNA: TGTGCCAGCAGTGTTTTTTATCCGGATACTAATGAAAAACTGTTTTTT
CDR3 protein: CASSVFYPDTNEKLFF

clone size: NA
D gene: NA
V gene: TRBV12-3/TRBV12-4
J gene: TRBJ2-7
CDR3 DNA: TGTGCCAGCAGTTTCAATCCCTACGAGCAGTACTTC
CDR3 protein: CASSFNPYEQYF

clone size: NA
D gene: TRBD1
V gene: TRBV5-1
J gene: TRBJ2-7
CDR3 DNA: TGCGCCAGCAGCTTGGGACAGGGACGCACCTACGAGCAGTACTTC
CDR3 protein: CASSLGQGRTYEQYF

clone size: NA
D gene: NA
V gene: TRBV7-9
J gene: TRBJ1-5
CDR3 DNA: TGTGCCAGCAGCCCGAGCGGGCAGGGTAATCAGCCCCAGCATTTT
CDR3 protein: CASSPSGQGNQPQHF

clone size: few
D gene: NA
V gene: TRBV5-1
J gene: TRBJ2-7
CDR3 DNA: TGCGCCAGCAGCTTGGGAGGGATTTCCGAGCAGTACTTC
CDR3 protein: CASSLGGISEQYF

clone size: NA
D gene: NA
V gene: TRBV6-1
J gene: TRBJ1-3
CDR3 DNA: TGTGCCAGCAGTGAATCGGCGGGTTACTCTGGAAACACCATATATTTT
CDR3 protein: CASSESAGYSGNTIYF